These 19 T cell receptor beta chains came from one sample sequenced in a study of blood T cell repertoires in COVID-19. Sequencing used immunoSEQ multiplex PCR; TCRdb keeps in-frame clones, though not all of them. The sample has some 230,000 clones; about 80% are singletons. The sequenced material came from peripheral blood. The receptor source for this set is a woman in her fifties or sixties with acute or convalescent COVID-19.

The table lists this clone with a count of one. This chain joins TRBV5-1 and TRBJ1-6; D remains unclear. Per germline, CDR1 SGHRS and CDR2 YFSETQ. The CDR3 covers 15 residues. The ends were cut back, 1 base at V and 8 bases at J, with 13 bases in the middle. CDR3 protein: CASSLYSRADSPLHF. The CDR3 DNA reads as TGCGCCAGCAGCTTGTACAGCCGAGCGGATTCACCCCTCCACTTT. Based on the CDR3 plus reference TRBV5-1 and TRBJ1-6, the full variable domain is KAGVTQTPRYLIKTRGQQVTLSCSPISGHRSVSWYQQTPGQGLQFLFEYFSETQRNKGNFPGRFSGRQFSNSRSEMNVSTLELGDSALYLCASSLYSRADSPLHFGNGTRLTVT.

This rearrangement joins TRBV11-2 to TRBJ2-5, with TRBD2 matching 9 bases. The germline CDR1 and CDR2 sequences are SGHAT and FQNNGV. This CDR3 is 20 amino acids long. J gave up 2 bases and V 0 bases, and 16 bases lay outside the gene matches. The CDR3 spells CASSLDRGFGLARKQETQYF. The CDR3 DNA reads TGTGCCAGCAGCTTAGATCGGGGGTTCGGACTAGCGCGGAAACAAGAGACCCAGTACTTC.

The chain carries TRBV5-1 and TRBJ1-2, with D possibly being TRBD1 (6 bases). V lost 4 bases, J lost 6 bases, and 13 bases lay in between. The CDR3 has 13 residues. In germline, CDR1 is SGHRS, CDR2 YFSETQ. CDR3 sequence: CASSPSPGDGYTF. Written as DNA, the CDR3 is TGCGCCAGCAGCCCATCCCCAGGGGATGGCTACACCTTC. The full variable domain, its missing parts supplied by reference TRBV5-1 and TRBJ1-2, is KAGVTQTPRYLIKTRGQQVTLSCSPISGHRSVSWYQQTPGQGLQFLFEYFSETQRNKGNFPGRFSGRQFSNSRSEMNVSTLELGDSALYLCASSPSPGDGYTFGSGTRLTVV.

DNA for the CDR3: TGCGCCAGCAGTGGCAGCTCTGGAAACACCATATATTTT. Its translation is CASSGSSGNTIYF. V is TRBV10-2 and J is TRBJ1-3; no clear D gene. Germline loops: CDR1 WSHSY, CDR2 SAAADI. The CDR3 consists of 13 residues. Between the trimmed V and J ends, which lost 4 bases and 0 bases, there was a span of 4 bases.

The rearrangement links TRBV7-9 to TRBJ1-1; 10 bases line up with TRBD1. The CDR3 totals 16 residues. V trimming: 0 bases; J trimming: 3 bases; junction bases outside the gene matches: 4. Per germline, CDR1 SEHNR and CDR2 FQNEAQ (reference sequence). The CDR3 region has the DNA TGTGCCAGCAGCTTAGCCGGGACAGGGGTAGACACTGAAGCTTTCTTT. It translates to CASSLAGTGVDTEAFF.

About this clone: At one end, the junction sequence differs from germline, possibly due to a read error. Distinct nucleotide sequences in the sample also encode this CDR3. The genes are TRBV5-4 and TRBJ1-2, with 11 nucleotides matching TRBD1. CDR3 length: 13 residues. Germline V gene lookup returns CDR1 SGHNT and CDR2 YYREEE (reference sequence). The CDR3 region is CAIPGTGGDGYTF. Here the CDR3 DNA reads TGTGCCATTCCCGGGACAGGGGGGGATGGCTACACCTTT.

The CDR3 reads CATIKPTSYGYTF. The CDR3 DNA sequence: TGTGCCACCATTAAGCCTACGAGCTATGGCTACACCTTC. The chain combines TRBV19 with TRBJ1-2; no definite D call. Germline V gives CDR1 LNHDA, CDR2 SQIVND (reference sequence). CDR3 length: 13 amino acids. V gave up 10 bases and J gave up 4 bases, with 16 bases separating them.

The chain couples TRBV29-1 to TRBJ1-2; possible D gene TRBD1, 5 bases. CDR1 and CDR2 (germline): SQVTM, ANQGSEA. Trimming took 6 bases from V and 3 from J, leaving 14 bases between them. CDR3 length: 13 amino acids. The CDR3 sequence: CSVESLQDYGYTF. CDR3 nucleotide sequence: TGCAGCGTCGAAAGCCTACAGGACTATGGCTACACCTTC.

This chain links TRBV6-2 or TRBV6-3 with TRBJ2-3, with TRBD1 as a possible D gene (6 bases). The CDR3 length is 14 residues. Germline V gene data show CDR1 as MNHEY and CDR2 as SVGEGT. V gave up 5 bases and J gave up 6 bases, with 15 bases separating them. In DNA, the CDR3 is TGTGCCAGCAGTGACAGGCCGACGTTGGATACGCAGTATTTT. Protein sequence: CASSDRPTLDTQYF.

This rearrangement joins TRBV7-2 to TRBJ2-3; the D is unclear. The ends were cut back, 5 bases at V and 2 bases at J, with 8 bases in the middle. The CDR3 is 13 residues long. CDR1 SGHTA and CDR2 FQGNSA come from the germline V gene. The CDR3 region is CASSVPITDTQYF. The CDR3, as DNA: TGTGCCAGCAGCGTTCCTATCACAGATACGCAGTATTTT.

This chain uses TRBV6-5 with TRBJ2-2; 7 nucleotides line up with TRBD2. Germline CDR1 is MNHEY and CDR2 is SVGAGI. Trimming cost V 6 bases and J 3 bases; bases outside gene matches: 7. This CDR3 region has 15 residues. This chain's CDR3 is CASRTGTTYTGELFF. CDR3 nucleotide sequence: TGTGCCAGCAGGACCGGGACTACCTACACCGGGGAGCTGTTTTTT.

This clone was observed a handful of times. The chain recombines TRBV7-2 with TRBJ1-2; no definite D call. The CDR3 extends over 11 amino acids. V lost 1 base and J lost 8, with 5 bases in between. CDR1 SGHTA and CDR2 FQGNSA come from the germline V gene. CDR3 DNA: TGTGCCAGCAGCTTAGTAGCAGGCTACACCTTC. This codes for CASSLVAGYTF.

The chain employs TRBV19 and TRBJ2-5, with D perhaps matching TRBD2 (7 bases). Trimming shortened V by 6 bases and J by 4 bases, and 21 bases separated the two germline ends. CDR1 LNHDA and CDR2 SQIVND come from the germline V gene (reference sequence). The CDR3 is 16 amino acids. CDR3 region: CASSPRGGVGGETQYF. In DNA, the CDR3 is TGTGCCAGTAGCCCTAGGGGGGGGGTCGGTGGAGAGACCCAGTACTTC.

The chain couples TRBV6-5 to TRBJ1-4, with TRBD1 identical over 7 bases. The V and J ends lost 2 bases and 3 bases, in that order; junction bases with no gene match: 3. The CDR3 has 15 amino acids. Germline V gene lookup returns CDR1 MNHEY and CDR2 SVGAGI. The DNA of the CDR3 is TGTGCCAGCAGTTACGAGACAGGGTCTAATGAAAAACTGTTTTTT. Its translation: CASSYETGSNEKLFF.

V is TRBV5-6 and J is TRBJ2-7, with 9 bases identical to TRBD1. CDR3 length: 13 residues. The junction had 5 bases not matched to a gene; V was cut back by 4 bases and J by 6 bases. Germline assignment: CDR1 SGHDT and CDR2 YYEEEE. The CDR3 sequence: CASSVGTGREQYF. The CDR3 nucleotides read TGTGCCAGCAGCGTGGGGACAGGGCGCGAGCAGTACTTC.

Notes on this clone: At one end the junction does not follow the germline gene, possibly because of a read error. The chain employs TRBV13 and TRBJ1-5; D might be TRBD1 (5 bases). This CDR3 has 14 residues. Germline assignment: CDR1 PRHDT and CDR2 FYEKMQ (reference sequence). This chain's CDR3 is CANSQGLRPQPQHF. Written as DNA, the CDR3 is TGTGCCAACAGCCAGGGTCTTCGACCTCAGCCCCAGCATTTT.

The chain couples TRBV29-1 to TRBJ1-1; D not resolved. V gave up 6 bases and J gave up 8 bases, with 22 bases separating them. There are 14 residues in the CDR3. Germline V gene sequence: CDR1 SQVTM, CDR2 ANQGSEA. The DNA for the CDR3 is TGCAGCGTCCTATTTTATCGCATGGAGGTCGAAGCTTTCTTT. Its translation: CSVLFYRMEVEAFF.

The chain has TRBV7-3 and TRBJ2-2; D remains unclear. With 0 bases removed from V and 5 bases from J, the gap between germline ends came to 4 bases. CDR1 is SGHTA and CDR2 is FQGTGA in the germline V gene. The CDR3 spans 13 residues. CDR3: CASSLTRTGELFF. For the CDR3, the DNA is TGTGCCAGCAGCTTAACTAGAACCGGGGAGCTGTTTTTT. The full variable domain, rest sourced from reference TRBV7-3 and TRBJ2-2, is GAGVSQTPSNKVTEKGKYVELRCDPISGHTALYWYRQSLGQGPEFLIYFQGTGAADDSGLPNDRFFAVRPEGSVSTLKIQRTERGDSAVYLCASSLTRTGELFFGEGSRLTVL.

The rearrangement uses TRBV5-1 and TRBJ2-7; TRBD1 might be the D (5 bases). The CDR3 runs to 14 residues. Germline-derived CDR1 and CDR2 are SGHRS and YFSETQ. V lost 0 bases, J lost 3 bases, and 10 bases lay in between. DNA of the CDR3: TGCGCCAGCAGCTTGGCGGCAGGGATCTACGAGCAGTACTTC. Its protein product is CASSLAAGIYEQYF. The full variable domain, its missing parts supplied by reference TRBV5-1 and TRBJ2-7, is KAGVTQTPRYLIKTRGQQVTLSCSPISGHRSVSWYQQTPGQGLQFLFEYFSETQRNKGNFPGRFSGRQFSNSRSEMNVSTLELGDSALYLCASSLAAGIYEQYFGPGTRLTVT.